This T cell receptor beta chain was identified in a study of blood T cells in healthy people across ages. Overall study results and limits: Across the age range, TCR beta diversity per million T cells fell in a roughly linear way.

Staff drew around 10 milliliters of peripheral blood from each donor. Turning to this clonotype: Its matching antigen is unknown.

Alongside a J-beta primer mix, a sample-barcoded 5' primer served in a second PCR lasting 7 to 11 cycles. TCRdb used MiXCR to reprocess the 5' RACE reads, holding one entry per CDR3 protein. The sample has 800,000 to 1,000,000 distinct CDR3 sequences, around 48% seen once; the top ten hold under 15%. The material sequenced was blood. The receptor was derived from a man aged 30 to 45 in good health.

The CDR3 nucleotides read TGTGCCAGCAGTGTCGGGACGGGCTGGAATGAGCAGTTCTTC. It specifies CASSVGTGWNEQFF. The genes are TRBV27 and TRBJ2-1, with D perhaps matching TRBD1 or TRBD2 (5 bases each). There are 14 residues in the CDR3. Germline V gives CDR1 MNHEY, CDR2 SMNVEV (reference sequence). The germline V and J ends were trimmed by 5 bases and 7 bases, with 15 bases remaining between them.